This TCR beta chain was captured in a study of vaccination and CD4 T cells after COVID-19. Study-wide background: Overlapping SARS-CoV-2, HCoV-NL63, HCoV-OC43 and HCoV-229E spike peptides stimulated the cells.

Regarding this clonotype: What it recognizes is unknown.

The Oncomine TCR Beta short-read assay sequenced DNA from cultured CD4+ T cells. TCRdb reprocessed the PCR reads with MiXCR, giving one entry per CDR3 protein. The sample has 10,000 or so distinct CDR3 sequences, about 41% seen once. Treatment in this sample: roughly ten-day PBMC culture with coronavirus spike peptide pools or control peptides (ViraFEST assay). Peptide pool stimulation in ViraFEST expanded antigen-specific T cells, whose TCRs were then sequenced. Trimming removed 4 bases from V and 5 bases from J; junction bases left unmatched: 5. Germline lookup yields CDR1 LNHDA and CDR2 SQIVND (reference sequence). CDR3 length: 15 amino acids.

The sequences come from CD4+ T cells from blood, cultured in vitro, collected after SARS-CoV-2 vaccination. The genes are TRBV19 and TRBJ2-5; 12 bases line up with TRBD2. The origin of this receptor is a human donor who had recovered from COVID-19. The CDR3 region is CASSRRLAGGETQYF. CDR3 DNA: TGTGCCAGTAGTAGGCGGCTAGCGGGAGGGGAGACCCAGTACTTC. Looking up the rest from reference TRBV19 and TRBJ2-5 gives the full variable domain: DGGITQSPKYLFRKEGQNVTLSCEQNLNHDAMYWYRQDPGQGLRLIYYSQIVNDFQKGDIAEGYSVSREKKESFPLTVTSAQKNPTAFYLCASSRRLAGGETQYFGPGTRLLVL.